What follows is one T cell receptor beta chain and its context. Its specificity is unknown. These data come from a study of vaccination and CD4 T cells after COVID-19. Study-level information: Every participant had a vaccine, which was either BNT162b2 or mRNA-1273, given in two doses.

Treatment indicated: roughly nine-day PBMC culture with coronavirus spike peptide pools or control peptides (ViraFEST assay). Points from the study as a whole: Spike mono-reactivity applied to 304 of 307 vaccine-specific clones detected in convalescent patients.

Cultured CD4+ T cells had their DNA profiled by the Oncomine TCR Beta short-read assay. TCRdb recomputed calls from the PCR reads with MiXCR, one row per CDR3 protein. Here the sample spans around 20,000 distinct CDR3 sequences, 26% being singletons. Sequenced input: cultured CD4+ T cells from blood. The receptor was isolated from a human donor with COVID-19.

Written as DNA, the CDR3 is TGTGCCAGCAGCTTAGAAGGAGTTGGGCCCCTCCACTTT. Translated, it gives CASSLEGVGPLHF. The chain links TRBV7-9 to TRBJ1-6; D is ambiguous. V dropped 1 base and J dropped 13 bases, with 11 bases sitting between them. Germline V gives CDR1 SEHNR, CDR2 FQNEAQ (reference sequence). CDR3 length: 13 residues. The full variable domain, with the rest looked up from reference TRBV7-9 and TRBJ1-6, is DTGVSQNPRHKITKRGQNVTFRCDPISEHNRLYWYRQTLGQGPEFLTYFQNEAQLEKSRLLSDRFSAERPKGSFSTLEIQRTEQGDSAMYLCASSLEGVGPLHFGNGTRLTVT.